These 15 T cell receptor beta chains originate from one sample sequenced in a study of shared clonotypes between healthy human individuals. Assay: immunoSEQ multiplex PCR; the TCRdb copy retains only in-frame clones and omits some. This sample has about 2.3 million clones; approximately 95% occur once, and the top ten carry 0.35% to 0.5%. Source material: naive CD4+ T cells from PBMCs. Subset specified: CD45RA+ positively selected. The origin of the receptors is a young man in good health. Some clones in this sample may be carry-over from other donors' samples.

The chain links TRBV28 to TRBJ2-6, with 8 bases fitting TRBD1. Per germline, CDR1 MDHEN and CDR2 SYDVKM. The CDR3 has 15 residues. Unmatched junction bases numbered 5, after V lost 6 bases and J lost 4 bases. CDR3 nucleotide sequence: TGTGCCAGCAGGGACAGGGTACCCGGGGCCAACGTCCTGACTTTC. Translating it yields CASRDRVPGANVLTF.

This sequence joins TRBV5-5 and TRBJ2-7, with TRBD2 matching 12 bases. CDR1 and CDR2 (germline): SGHKS, YYEKEE (reference sequence). The CDR3 length is 17 residues. V gave up 5 bases and J gave up 0 bases; unmatched junction bases: 9. In DNA form, the CDR3 reads TGTGCCAGCAGTTCCTCTTGGACTAGCGGGACCTCCTACGAGCAGTACTTC. It codes for CASSSSWTSGTSYEQYF.

The chain carries TRBV6-1 and TRBJ1-1; D is uncertain. CDR1 is MNHNS, CDR2 SASEGT, per germline. V was shortened by 2 bases and J by 11 bases, with 21 bases between the two germline ends. The CDR3 extends over 15 amino acids. CDR3 protein: CASSETLTSRHRAFF. CDR3 DNA sequence: TGTGCCAGCAGTGAAACTCTGACCTCCCGGCATCGGGCTTTCTTT.

Only one count was recorded for this clone. The V gene is TRBV30, the J gene TRBJ2-7; D is perhaps TRBD2 (5 bases). There are 15 residues in the CDR3. V lost 0 bases and J lost 2, with 14 bases in between. The germline V gene encodes CDR1 GTSNPN and CDR2 SVGIG (reference sequence). The CDR3 DNA reads as TGTGCCTGGAGTGTTTCGAGCGGTTCTCCCTACGAGCAGTACTTC. Translation: CAWSVSSGSPYEQYF.

This clone is a singleton in its sample. The genes are TRBV5-1 and TRBJ2-2, with 13 bases lining up with TRBD2. The CDR3 runs to 16 residues. Trimming removed 7 bases from V and 6 bases from J; junction bases left unmatched: 9. Looked up from germline, CDR1 is SGHRS and CDR2 is YFSETQ. CDR3 in amino acids: CASHGLAGDKAGELFF. Written as DNA, the CDR3 is TGCGCCAGCCACGGACTAGCGGGAGACAAGGCCGGGGAGCTGTTTTTT.

The chain is built from TRBV5-4 and TRBJ2-2; no definite D call. CDR1 SGHNT and CDR2 YYREEE come from the germline V gene (reference sequence). Trimming removed 3 bases from V and 3 bases from J, with 3 bases in between. The CDR3 extends over 12 amino acids. The CDR3 sequence: CASSYDTGELFF. The CDR3, as DNA: TGTGCCAGCAGCTACGACACCGGGGAGCTGTTTTTT.

The CDR3 coding sequence is TGTGCCAGCCTCGAGCCGGGACAGTTCAATGAGCAGTTCTTC. Translated: CASLEPGQFNEQFF. This chain links TRBV28 with TRBJ2-1; 7 bases fit TRBD1. V was pared by 8 bases and J by 6 bases, with 10 bases of the junction left unmatched. The CDR3 totals 14 residues. Germline loops: CDR1 MDHEN, CDR2 SYDVKM.

In nucleotides, the CDR3 is TGCAGCGGTCGGTGGCTAGCGGGAGGCAATGAGCAGTTCTTC. It encodes CSGRWLAGGNEQFF. The rearrangement uses TRBV29-1 and TRBJ2-1, with 11 bases aligning to TRBD2. Trimming removed 7 bases from V and 6 bases from J; junction bases left unmatched: 8. The CDR3 totals 14 residues. Germline CDR1 SQVTM, CDR2 ANQGSEA.

This clone was detected once. The chain combines TRBV23-1 with TRBJ2-2; 7 bases fit TRBD2. TRBV23-1 is assigned to the ORF class and has an uncertain function. The J segment lost 5 bases and the V segment lost 4 bases, leaving 13 bases of the junction unmatched. There are 17 residues in the CDR3. The CDR3 sequence: CASSPPDWLAETGELFF. The CDR3 DNA is TGCGCCAGCAGTCCCCCTGATTGGCTAGCGGAAACCGGGGAGCTGTTTTTT.

V is TRBV29-1 and J is TRBJ2-1; D might be TRBD1 (6 bases). This CDR3 region has 16 residues. Trimming removed 0 bases from V and 0 bases from J, with 12 bases in between. Germline V gene sequence: CDR1 SQVTM, CDR2 ANQGSEA. DNA for the CDR3: TGCAGCGTTGAAGAATCAGGGGTCCTCTCCTACAATGAGCAGTTCTTC. Translating it yields CSVEESGVLSYNEQFF.

The chain uses TRBV5-1 and TRBJ1-1, with D possibly matching TRBD1 (6 bases). The CDR3 has 16 amino acids. The V gene's germline CDR1 is SGHRS and CDR2 YFSETQ. The V end lost 4 bases, the J end lost 0 bases, and 16 bases lay between the germline ends. The DNA for the CDR3 is TGCGCCAGCAGCCTAAACCCCAGGGGCGTGAACACTGAAGCTTTCTTT. The encoded protein is CASSLNPRGVNTEAFF.

This chain links TRBV28 with TRBJ1-2, with no clear D. The CDR3 totals 11 residues. With 6 bases removed from V and 7 bases from J, the gap between germline ends came to 9 bases. Germline V gene lookup returns CDR1 MDHEN and CDR2 SYDVKM. The DNA of the CDR3 is TGTGCCAGCAGGCTTTCCCGTGGCTACACCTTC. It encodes CASRLSRGYTF.

The rearrangement uses TRBV28 and TRBJ2-1; D possibly corresponds to TRBD2 (6 bases). The CDR3 runs to 17 residues. CDR1 and CDR2 (germline): MDHEN, SYDVKM. V lost 7 bases and J lost 4, with 23 bases in between. The CDR3 DNA reads as TGTGCCAGCACAAGTTATGGCCGGGGACTCGCGTACAATGAGCAGTTCTTC. This codes for CASTSYGRGLAYNEQFF.

The chain recombines TRBV9 with TRBJ2-7; weak D call: TRBD1 (6 bases). CDR3 size: 14 residues. The V end lost 1 base, the J end lost 0 bases, and 8 bases lay between the germline ends. Germline V lookup: CDR1 SGDLS, CDR2 YYNGEE. This CDR3 reads CASSVQGTSYEQYF. Here the CDR3 DNA reads TGTGCCAGCAGCGTACAGGGGACCTCCTACGAGCAGTACTTC.

This rearrangement joins TRBV6-6 to TRBJ2-7; the match to TRBD1 covers 7 bases. V gave up 3 bases and J gave up 6 bases; unmatched junction bases: 8. The CDR3 extends over 14 amino acids. The V gene's germline CDR1 is MNHNY and CDR2 SVGAGI (reference sequence). The CDR3 here is CASSYYRGLGEQYF. As DNA, the CDR3 is TGTGCCAGCAGTTATTACAGGGGCCTAGGCGAGCAGTACTTC.